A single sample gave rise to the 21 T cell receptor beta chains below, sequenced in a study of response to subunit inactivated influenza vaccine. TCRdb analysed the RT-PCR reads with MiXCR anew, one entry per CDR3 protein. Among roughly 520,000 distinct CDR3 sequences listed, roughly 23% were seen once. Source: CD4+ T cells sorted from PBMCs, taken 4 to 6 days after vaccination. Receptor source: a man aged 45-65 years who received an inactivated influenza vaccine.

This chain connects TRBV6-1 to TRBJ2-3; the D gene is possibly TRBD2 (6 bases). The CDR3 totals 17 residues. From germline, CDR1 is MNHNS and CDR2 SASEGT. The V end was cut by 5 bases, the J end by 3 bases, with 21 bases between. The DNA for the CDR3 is TGTGCCAGCAGTCAGTCACGACCCGGGAGAGGGACAGATACGCAGTATTTT. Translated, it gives CASSQSRPGRGTDTQYF.

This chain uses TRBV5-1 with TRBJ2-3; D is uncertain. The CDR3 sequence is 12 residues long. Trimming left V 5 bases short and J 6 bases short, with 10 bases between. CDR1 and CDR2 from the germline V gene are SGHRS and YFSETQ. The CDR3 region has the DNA TGCGCCAGCAGTAATCCGGCGGATACGCAGTATTTT. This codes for CASSNPADTQYF.

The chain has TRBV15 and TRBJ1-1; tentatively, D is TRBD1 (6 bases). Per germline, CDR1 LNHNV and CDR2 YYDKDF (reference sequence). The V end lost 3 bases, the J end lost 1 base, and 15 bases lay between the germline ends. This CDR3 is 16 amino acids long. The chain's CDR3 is CATSSFTEQGNTEAFF. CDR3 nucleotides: TGTGCCACCAGCAGCTTTACGGAACAGGGGAACACTGAAGCTTTCTTT.

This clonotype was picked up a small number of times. The CDR3 spells CASSLVGADLYNEQFF. The CDR3 bases are TGCGCCAGCAGCTTGGTGGGCGCAGATCTTTACAATGAGCAGTTCTTC. This chain joins TRBV5-1 and TRBJ2-1; D is ambiguous. This CDR3 has 16 amino acids. Trimming took off 0 bases at V and 4 bases at J, with 14 bases between the two ends. Germline lookup yields CDR1 SGHRS and CDR2 YFSETQ. The entire variable domain, with the rest obtained from reference TRBV5-1 and TRBJ2-1, is as follows: KAGVTQTPRYLIKTRGQQVTLSCSPISGHRSVSWYQQTPGQGLQFLFEYFSETQRNKGNFPGRFSGRQFSNSRSEMNVSTLELGDSALYLCASSLVGADLYNEQFFGPGTRLTVL.

The CDR3 coding sequence is TGTGCCAGCAGCTTAGCGCCTAGCGGGGGGTACAATGAGCAGTTCTTC. This translates into CASSLAPSGGYNEQFF. The chain recombines TRBV7-8 with TRBJ2-1; 11 nucleotides agree with TRBD2. Per germline, CDR1 SGHVS and CDR2 FQNEAQ. This CDR3 contains 16 residues. V gave up 0 bases and J gave up 4 bases; unmatched junction bases: 2. The full variable domain, with the rest looked up from reference TRBV7-8 and TRBJ2-1, is GAGVSQSPRYKVAKRGQDVALRCDPISGHVSLFWYQQALGQGPEFLTYFQNEAQLDKSGLPSDRFFAERPEGSVSTLKIQRTQQEDSAVYLCASSLAPSGGYNEQFFGPGTRLTVL.

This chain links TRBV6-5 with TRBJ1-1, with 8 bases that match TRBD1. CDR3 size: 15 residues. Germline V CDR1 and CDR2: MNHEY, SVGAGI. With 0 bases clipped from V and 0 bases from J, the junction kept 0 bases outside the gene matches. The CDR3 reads CASSYSTGVNTEAFF. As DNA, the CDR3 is TGTGCCAGCAGTTACTCGACAGGGGTGAACACTGAAGCTTTCTTT.

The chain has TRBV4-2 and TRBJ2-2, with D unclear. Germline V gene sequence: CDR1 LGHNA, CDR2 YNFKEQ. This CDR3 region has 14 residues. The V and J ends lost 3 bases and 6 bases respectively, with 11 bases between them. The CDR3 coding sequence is TGTGCCAGCAGCCAGGCAGGTGTCGCCGGGGAGCTGTTTTTT. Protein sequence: CASSQAGVAGELFF.

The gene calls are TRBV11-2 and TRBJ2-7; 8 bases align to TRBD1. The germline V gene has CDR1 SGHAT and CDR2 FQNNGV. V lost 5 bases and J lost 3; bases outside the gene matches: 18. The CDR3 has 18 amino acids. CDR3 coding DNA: TGTGCCAGCAGCCCCGCCGGGCCAGGGGGCGCGGGCTTCTACGAGCAGTACTTC. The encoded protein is CASSPAGPGGAGFYEQYF.

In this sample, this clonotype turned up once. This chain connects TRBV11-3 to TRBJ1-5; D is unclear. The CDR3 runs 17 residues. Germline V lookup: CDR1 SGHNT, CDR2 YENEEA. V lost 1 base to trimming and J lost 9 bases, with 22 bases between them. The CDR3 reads CASSLGNRNKPLVPQHF. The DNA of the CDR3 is TGTGCCAGCAGCTTAGGAAACAGAAACAAGCCGCTCGTGCCCCAGCATTTT.

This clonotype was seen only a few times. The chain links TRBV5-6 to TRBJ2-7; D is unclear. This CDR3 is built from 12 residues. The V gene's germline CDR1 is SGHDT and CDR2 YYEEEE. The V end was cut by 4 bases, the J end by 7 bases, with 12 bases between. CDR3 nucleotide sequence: TGTGCCAGCAGCAAGCCCATTGGGGAGCAGTACTTC. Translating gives CASSKPIGEQYF.

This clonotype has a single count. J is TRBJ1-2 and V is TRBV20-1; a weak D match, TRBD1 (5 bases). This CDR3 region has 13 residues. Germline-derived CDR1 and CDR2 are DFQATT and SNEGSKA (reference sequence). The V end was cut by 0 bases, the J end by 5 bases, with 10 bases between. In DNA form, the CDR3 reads TGCAGTGCTAGAGATCAGGGAGTTTATGGCTACACCTTC. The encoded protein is CSARDQGVYGYTF.

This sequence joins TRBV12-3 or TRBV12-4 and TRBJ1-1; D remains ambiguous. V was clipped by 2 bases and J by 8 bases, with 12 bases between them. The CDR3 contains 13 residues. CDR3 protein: CASSLISVKEAFF. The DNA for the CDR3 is TGTGCCAGCAGTTTAATTTCCGTGAAGGAAGCTTTCTTT.

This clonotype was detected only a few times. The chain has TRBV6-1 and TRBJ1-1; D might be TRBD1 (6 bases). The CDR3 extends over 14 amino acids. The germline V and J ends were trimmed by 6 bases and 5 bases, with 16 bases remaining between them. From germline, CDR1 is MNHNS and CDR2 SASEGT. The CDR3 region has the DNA TGTGCCAGCAGCGTAGGGGGAGATTTAACTGAAGCTTTCTTT. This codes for CASSVGGDLTEAFF.

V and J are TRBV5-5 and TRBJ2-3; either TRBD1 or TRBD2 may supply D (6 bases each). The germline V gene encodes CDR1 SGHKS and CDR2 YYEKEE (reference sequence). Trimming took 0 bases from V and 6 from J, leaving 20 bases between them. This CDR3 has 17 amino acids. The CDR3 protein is CASSLGTGGQLSDTQYF. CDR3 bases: TGTGCCAGCAGCTTGGGTACCGGGGGCCAACTCAGCGATACGCAGTATTTT.

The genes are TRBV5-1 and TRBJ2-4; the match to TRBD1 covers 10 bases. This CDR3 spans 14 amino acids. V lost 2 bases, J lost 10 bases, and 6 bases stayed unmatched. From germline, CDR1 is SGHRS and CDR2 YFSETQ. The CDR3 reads CASSFDRDRGIQYF. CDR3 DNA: TGCGCCAGCAGCTTCGACCGGGACAGGGGTATTCAGTACTTC.

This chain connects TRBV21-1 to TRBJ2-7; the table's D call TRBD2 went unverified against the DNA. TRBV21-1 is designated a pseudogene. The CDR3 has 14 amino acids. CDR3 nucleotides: TGTGCCAGCACCCTTAAGCGGGGTCCCTACGAGCAGTACTTC. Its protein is CASTLKRGPYEQYF.

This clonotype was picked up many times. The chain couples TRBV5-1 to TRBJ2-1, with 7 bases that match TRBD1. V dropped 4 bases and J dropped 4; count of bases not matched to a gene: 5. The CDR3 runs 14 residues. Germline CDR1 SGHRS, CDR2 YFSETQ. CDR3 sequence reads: CASSIGTVYNEQFF. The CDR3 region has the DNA TGCGCCAGCAGCATAGGGACAGTGTACAATGAGCAGTTCTTC.

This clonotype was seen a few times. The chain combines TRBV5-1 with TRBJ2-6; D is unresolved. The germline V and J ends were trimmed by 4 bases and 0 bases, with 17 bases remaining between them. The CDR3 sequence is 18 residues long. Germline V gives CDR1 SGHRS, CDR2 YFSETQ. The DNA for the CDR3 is TGCGCCAGCAGCCCCGGACCGACCCTTAACTCTGGGGCCAACGTCCTGACTTTC. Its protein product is CASSPGPTLNSGANVLTF. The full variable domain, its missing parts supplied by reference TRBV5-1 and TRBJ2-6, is KAGVTQTPRYLIKTRGQQVTLSCSPISGHRSVSWYQQTPGQGLQFLFEYFSETQRNKGNFPGRFSGRQFSNSRSEMNVSTLELGDSALYLCASSPGPTLNSGANVLTFGAGSRLTVL.

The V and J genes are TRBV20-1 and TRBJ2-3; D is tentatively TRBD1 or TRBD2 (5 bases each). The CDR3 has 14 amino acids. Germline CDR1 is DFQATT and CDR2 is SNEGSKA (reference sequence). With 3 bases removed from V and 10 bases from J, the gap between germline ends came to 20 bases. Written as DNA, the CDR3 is TGCAGTGCTAGCGCCCCGGGACCCCGGTCGGCGCAGTATTTT. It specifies CSASAPGPRSAQYF.

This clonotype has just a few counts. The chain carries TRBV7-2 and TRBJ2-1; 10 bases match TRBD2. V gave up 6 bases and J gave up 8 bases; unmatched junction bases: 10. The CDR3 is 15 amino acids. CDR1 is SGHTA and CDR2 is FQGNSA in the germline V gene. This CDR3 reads CASRHASGSGDEQFF. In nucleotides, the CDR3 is TGTGCCAGCAGACACGCTAGCGGGAGTGGGGATGAGCAGTTCTTC.

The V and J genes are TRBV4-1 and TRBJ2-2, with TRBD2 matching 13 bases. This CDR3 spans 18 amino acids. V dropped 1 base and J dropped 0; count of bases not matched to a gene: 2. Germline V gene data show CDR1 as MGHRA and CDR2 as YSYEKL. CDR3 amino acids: CASSQGGTSGTNTGELFF. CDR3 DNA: TGCGCCAGCAGCCAAGGAGGGACTAGCGGGACGAACACCGGGGAGCTGTTTTTT.